These 19 T cell receptor beta chains came from one sample sequenced in a study of vaccination and CD4 T cells after COVID-19. These receptors are not linked to any known antigen. Cultured CD4+ T-cell DNA underwent Oncomine TCR Beta short-read sequencing. In TCRdb, the PCR reads were re-called with MiXCR into one record per CDR3 protein. The sample lists approximately 20,000 distinct CDR3 sequences, around half occurring once. Treatment: approximately nine-day PBMC culture with coronavirus spike peptide pools or control peptides (ViraFEST assay). The sequenced material came from CD4+ T cells from blood, cultured in vitro. These receptors all stem from a human donor who had recovered from COVID-19.

This chain joins TRBV5-1 and TRBJ1-1; tentatively, D is TRBD1 (6 bases). Germline CDR1 and CDR2: SGHRS and YFSETQ. The CDR3 has 15 residues. The V gene lost 2 bases and the J gene lost 0 bases, with 11 bases spanning the gap. CDR3 DNA: TGCGCCAGCAGCTTACAGGGCGCCGTGAACACTGAAGCTTTCTTT. Translation gives CASSLQGAVNTEAFF.

In this sample, this clonotype turned up a few times. The chain carries TRBV6-2 or TRBV6-3 and TRBJ1-6; the match to TRBD1 covers 9 bases. V lost 3 bases to trimming and J lost 7 bases; unmatched junction nucleotides: 16. Germline-derived CDR1 and CDR2 are MNHEY and SVGEGT. There are 19 residues in the CDR3. The CDR3 loop reads CASSYTGTGFTFLNSPLHF. The CDR3 nucleotides are TGTGCCAGCAGTTATACCGGGACAGGGTTTACTTTCCTAAATTCACCCCTCCACTTT.

The chain is built from TRBV25-1 and TRBJ1-6; D gene unclear. The CDR3 spans 12 residues. Germline loops: CDR1 MGHDK, CDR2 SYGVNS. V lost 3 bases and J 13 bases, leaving 10 bases between the germline ends. DNA of the CDR3: TGTGCCAGCAGTGATTTGACATATCCCCTCCACTTT. The encoded protein is CASSDLTYPLHF.

In its sample, this clonotype was seen once. The genes are TRBV12-3 or TRBV12-4 and TRBJ2-2; D might be TRBD1 (6 bases). V was cut by 6 bases and J by 0 bases, with 8 bases left in between. This CDR3 has 14 amino acids. CDR3 sequence: CASRGQTNTGELFF. CDR3 nucleotides: TGTGCCAGCAGAGGACAGACGAACACCGGGGAGCTGTTTTTT.

This clonotype was counted a single time. V is TRBV7-8 and J is TRBJ1-1; D is possibly TRBD1 (5 bases). CDR3 size: 12 residues. The germline gives CDR1 SGHVS, CDR2 FQNEAQ. V lost 6 bases and J lost 11, with 16 bases in between. Written as DNA, the CDR3 is TGTGCCAGCAGTCCAACCGGGACCGGGGCTTTCTTT. This codes for CASSPTGTGAFF.

V is TRBV29-1 and J is TRBJ1-2; no clear D. The V end was cut by 3 bases, the J end by 5 bases, with 4 bases between. CDR1 is SQVTM and CDR2 is ANQGSEA in the germline V gene. The CDR3 covers 10 residues. CDR3 DNA: TGCAGCGTTGATGCTTATGGCTACACCTTC. This translates into CSVDAYGYTF.

The rearrangement links TRBV19 to TRBJ2-1, with D possibly matching TRBD2 (6 bases). Trimming took 3 bases from V and 0 from J, leaving 9 bases between them. The CDR3 consists of 15 residues. CDR1 is LNHDA, CDR2 SQIVND, per germline (reference sequence). The DNA of the CDR3 is TGTGCCAGTAGTATGCAGGGAGGCTCCTACAATGAGCAGTTCTTC. Residues: CASSMQGGSYNEQFF. Together with reference TRBV19 and TRBJ2-1, the CDR3 gives the full variable domain: DGGITQSPKYLFRKEGQNVTLSCEQNLNHDAMYWYRQDPGQGLRLIYYSQIVNDFQKGDIAEGYSVSREKKESFPLTVTSAQKNPTAFYLCASSMQGGSYNEQFFGPGTRLTVL.

The rearrangement uses TRBV28 and TRBJ2-5, with 8 bases matching TRBD2. The germline V gene has CDR1 MDHEN and CDR2 SYDVKM. The CDR3 covers 14 residues. After removal of 6 bases from V and 2 bases from J, the junction contained 5 bases not matched to a gene. This CDR3 reads CASRVSGVQETQYF. The DNA of the CDR3 is TGTGCCAGCAGAGTTAGCGGGGTACAAGAGACCCAGTACTTC.

This clonotype was observed a handful of times. The chain joins TRBV7-9 to TRBJ1-3, with D unresolved. V gave up 5 bases and J gave up 4 bases, with 15 bases separating them. Per the germline V gene, CDR1 is SEHNR and CDR2 is FQNEAQ (reference sequence). The CDR3 loop spans 15 amino acids. In nucleotides, the CDR3 is TGTGCCAGCAGCGACCCGTCCCGCGGCGGAAACACCATATATTTT. It is translated as CASSDPSRGGNTIYF.

The chain has TRBV6-2 or TRBV6-3 and TRBJ1-1; D gene uncertain. The CDR3 totals 11 residues. Trimming removed 6 bases from V and 0 bases from J, with 2 bases in between. Germline V gene lookup returns CDR1 MNHEY and CDR2 SVGEGT. As DNA, the CDR3 is TGTGCCAGCAGGTTGAACACTGAAGCTTTCTTT. Translated, it gives CASRLNTEAFF.

The chain uses TRBV7-2 and TRBJ2-3, with TRBD2 matching over 10 bases. The CDR3 consists of 18 residues. Looked up from germline, CDR1 is SGHTA and CDR2 is FQGNSA. V lost 5 bases and J lost 3; bases outside the gene matches: 14. The CDR3, as DNA: TGTGCCAGCAGCCCGAAATCTTTACTAGCGGGGAAGACAGATACGCAGTATTTT. It codes for CASSPKSLLAGKTDTQYF. The variable domain in full, completed from reference TRBV7-2 and TRBJ2-3, reads GAGVSQSPSNKVTEKGKDVELRCDPISGHTALYWYRQSLGQGLEFLIYFQGNSAPDKSGLPSDRFSAERTGGSVSTLTIQRTQQEDSAVYLCASSPKSLLAGKTDTQYFGPGTRLTVL.

The chain combines TRBV12-3 or TRBV12-4 with TRBJ2-3, with 7 bases that match TRBD1. CDR3 length: 15 residues. J was trimmed by 0 bases and V by 6 bases; bases with no gene match: 6. The CDR3 loop reads CASRESTGSTDTQYF. The CDR3 DNA reads TGTGCCAGCAGAGAGTCGACAGGGAGCACAGATACGCAGTATTTT.

This clonotype was recorded only once. V gene TRBV25-1 combines with J gene TRBJ2-7; the D gene is possibly TRBD1 (6 bases). Germline V gene lookup returns CDR1 MGHDK and CDR2 SYGVNS. With 5 bases removed from V and 9 bases from J, the gap between germline ends came to 20 bases. CDR3 length equals 14 residues. The CDR3 nucleotides are TGTGCCAGCAGTTCCCCCTGGCAGGGGAATGTGCAGTACTTC. Residues: CASSSPWQGNVQYF.

The V gene is TRBV4-1, the J gene TRBJ2-2; no clear D gene. V was pared by 4 bases and J by 4 bases, with 16 bases between. The CDR3 is 16 amino acids. Germline V lookup: CDR1 MGHRA, CDR2 YSYEKL. The CDR3 nucleotides read TGCGCCAGCAGCCCCCCCACGAAGGCCAGCACCGGGGAGCTGTTTTTT. It specifies CASSPPTKASTGELFF.

The chain employs TRBV7-2 and TRBJ2-1, with D possibly matching TRBD2 (5 bases). Germline V CDR1 and CDR2: SGHTA, FQGNSA. Trimming removed 5 bases from V and 8 bases from J, with 16 bases in between. The length of the CDR3 is 14 residues. Here the CDR3 DNA reads TGTGCCAGCAGCACGGGGTATAGTGGCGATGAGCAGTTCTTC. Its translation is CASSTGYSGDEQFF.

The chain links TRBV6-5 to TRBJ1-2, with D tentatively TRBD1 (5 bases). Germline V gene data show CDR1 as MNHEY and CDR2 as SVGAGI. Trimming cost V 4 bases and J 3 bases, with 6 bases left between them. This CDR3 contains 12 residues. CDR3 residues: CASSSTDYGYTF. The CDR3, as DNA: TGTGCCAGCAGTTCGACAGACTATGGCTACACCTTC.

In its sample, this clonotype was seen a few times. This rearrangement joins TRBV6-2 or TRBV6-3 to TRBJ2-3; TRBD2 matches 12 bases. V gave up 5 bases and J gave up 1 base; unmatched junction bases: 10. The CDR3 covers 18 residues. The germline CDR1 and CDR2 sequences are MNHEY and SVGEGT. The CDR3 spells CASSTPRLAGAGTDTQYF. The CDR3 coding sequence is TGTGCCAGCAGTACCCCTCGACTAGCGGGGGCAGGCACAGATACGCAGTATTTT.

This chain links TRBV7-2 with TRBJ1-2, with 7 bases aligning to TRBD1. This CDR3 spans 18 amino acids. With 1 base clipped from V and 0 bases from J, the junction kept 11 bases outside the gene matches. The V gene's germline CDR1 is SGHTA and CDR2 FQGNSA. The CDR3 DNA reads TGTGCCAGCAGCTTAGTTGGTGGCAGGGGGGCACCTAACTATGGCTACACCTTC. Translated: CASSLVGGRGAPNYGYTF.

The chain uses TRBV6-2 or TRBV6-3 and TRBJ2-1, with D perhaps TRBD2 (6 bases). Between the trimmed V and J ends, which lost 8 bases and 9 bases, there was a span of 20 bases. This CDR3 region has 14 residues. Per the germline V gene, CDR1 is MNHEY and CDR2 is SVGEGT. The CDR3 DNA reads TGTGCCAGCCTTGGGACTCCCGTTATAGGTGAGCAGTTCTTC. This encodes CASLGTPVIGEQFF.